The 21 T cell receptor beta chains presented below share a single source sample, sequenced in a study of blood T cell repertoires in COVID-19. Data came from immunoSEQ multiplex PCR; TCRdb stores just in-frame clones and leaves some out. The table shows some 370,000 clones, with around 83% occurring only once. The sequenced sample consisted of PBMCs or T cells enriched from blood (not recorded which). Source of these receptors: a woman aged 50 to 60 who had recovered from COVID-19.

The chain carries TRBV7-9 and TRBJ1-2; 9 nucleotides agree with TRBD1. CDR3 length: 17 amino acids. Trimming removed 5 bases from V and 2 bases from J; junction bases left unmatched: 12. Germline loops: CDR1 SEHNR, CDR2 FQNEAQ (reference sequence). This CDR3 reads CASSRTDWDRENYGYTF. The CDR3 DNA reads TGTGCCAGCAGCCGAACCGATTGGGACAGGGAGAACTATGGCTACACCTTC.

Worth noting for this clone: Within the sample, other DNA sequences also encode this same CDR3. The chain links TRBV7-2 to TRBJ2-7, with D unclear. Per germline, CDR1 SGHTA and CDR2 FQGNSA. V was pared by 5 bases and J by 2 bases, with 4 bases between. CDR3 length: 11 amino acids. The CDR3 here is CASSPAYEQYF. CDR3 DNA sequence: TGTGCCAGCAGCCCAGCCTACGAGCAGTACTTC.

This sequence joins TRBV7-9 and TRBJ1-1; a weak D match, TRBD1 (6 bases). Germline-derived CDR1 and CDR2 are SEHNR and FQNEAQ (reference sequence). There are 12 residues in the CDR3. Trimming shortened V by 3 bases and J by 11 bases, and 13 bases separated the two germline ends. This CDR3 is CASSLPGHGAFF. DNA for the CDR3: TGTGCCAGCAGCTTGCCGGGACATGGGGCTTTCTTT.

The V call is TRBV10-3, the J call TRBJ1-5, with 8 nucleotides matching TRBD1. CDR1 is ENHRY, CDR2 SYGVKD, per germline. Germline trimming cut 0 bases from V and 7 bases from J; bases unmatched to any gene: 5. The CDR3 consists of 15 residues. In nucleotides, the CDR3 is TGTGCCATCAGTGAGTCGGGACAGGTCGGGCAGCCCCAGCATTTT. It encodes CAISESGQVGQPQHF.

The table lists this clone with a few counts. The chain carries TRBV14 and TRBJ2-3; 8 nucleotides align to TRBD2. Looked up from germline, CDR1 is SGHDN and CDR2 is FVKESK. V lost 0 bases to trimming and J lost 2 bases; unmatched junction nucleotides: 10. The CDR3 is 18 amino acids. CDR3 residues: CASSQDFGAGDYTDTQYF. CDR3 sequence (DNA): TGTGCCAGCAGCCAAGACTTCGGAGCGGGGGACTACACAGATACGCAGTATTTT.

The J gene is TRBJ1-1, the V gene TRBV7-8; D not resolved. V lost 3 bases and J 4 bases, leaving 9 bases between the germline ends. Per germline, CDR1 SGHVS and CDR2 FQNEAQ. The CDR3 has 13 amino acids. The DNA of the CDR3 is TGTGCCAGCAGCTTGCGGGGTGGCACTGAAGCTTTCTTT. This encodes CASSLRGGTEAFF. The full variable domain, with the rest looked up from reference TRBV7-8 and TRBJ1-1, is GAGVSQSPRYKVAKRGQDVALRCDPISGHVSLFWYQQALGQGPEFLTYFQNEAQLDKSGLPSDRFFAERPEGSVSTLKIQRTQQEDSAVYLCASSLRGGTEAFFGQGTRLTVV.

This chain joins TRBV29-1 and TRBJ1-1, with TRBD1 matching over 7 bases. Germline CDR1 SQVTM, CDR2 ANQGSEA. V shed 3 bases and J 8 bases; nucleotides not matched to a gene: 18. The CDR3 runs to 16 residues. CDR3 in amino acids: CSVDRPGKGAPGEAFF. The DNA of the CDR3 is TGCAGCGTTGATCGGCCGGGGAAGGGGGCGCCCGGAGAAGCTTTCTTT.

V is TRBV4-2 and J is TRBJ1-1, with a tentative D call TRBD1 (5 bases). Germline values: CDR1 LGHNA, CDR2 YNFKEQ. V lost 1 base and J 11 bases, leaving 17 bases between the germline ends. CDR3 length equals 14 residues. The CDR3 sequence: CASSQVGMQGEAFF. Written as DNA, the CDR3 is TGTGCCAGCAGCCAAGTAGGTATGCAGGGCGAGGCTTTCTTT.

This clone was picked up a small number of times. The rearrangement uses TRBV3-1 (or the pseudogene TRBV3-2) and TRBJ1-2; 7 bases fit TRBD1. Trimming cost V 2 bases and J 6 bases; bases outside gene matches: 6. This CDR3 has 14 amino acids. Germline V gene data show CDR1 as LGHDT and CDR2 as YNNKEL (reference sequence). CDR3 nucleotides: TGTGCCAGCAGCCAACGGGACAGAGGCCATGGCTACACCTTC. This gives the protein CASSQRDRGHGYTF.

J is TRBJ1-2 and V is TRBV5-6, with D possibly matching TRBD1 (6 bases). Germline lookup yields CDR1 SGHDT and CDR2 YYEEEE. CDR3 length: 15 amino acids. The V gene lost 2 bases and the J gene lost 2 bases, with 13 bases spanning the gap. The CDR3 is CASSFGAGANYGYTF. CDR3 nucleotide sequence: TGTGCCAGCAGCTTTGGTGCAGGGGCCAACTATGGCTACACCTTC.

The CDR3 loop reads CASRLGQTDTQYF. DNA of the CDR3: TGTGCCAGCAGGCTGGGACAAACAGATACGCAGTATTTT. The chain is built from TRBV7-2 and TRBJ2-3, with TRBD1 as a possible D gene (6 bases). Trimming left V 6 bases short and J 3 bases short, with 10 bases between. CDR1 SGHTA and CDR2 FQGNSA come from the germline V gene. CDR3 size: 13 residues.

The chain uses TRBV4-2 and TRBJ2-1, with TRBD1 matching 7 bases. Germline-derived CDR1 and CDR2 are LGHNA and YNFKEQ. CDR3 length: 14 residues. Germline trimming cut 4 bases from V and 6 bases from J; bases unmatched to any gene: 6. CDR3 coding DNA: TGTGCCAGCAGCCTAGGGGGCGTAAGCAATGAGCAGTTCTTC. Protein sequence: CASSLGGVSNEQFF.

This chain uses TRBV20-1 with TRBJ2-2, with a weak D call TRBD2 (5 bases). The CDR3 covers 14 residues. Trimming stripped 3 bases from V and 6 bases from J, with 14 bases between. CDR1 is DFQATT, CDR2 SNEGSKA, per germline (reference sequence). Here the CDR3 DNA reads TGCAGTGCTAGTAGTGGGAGAGGCTCCGGGGAGCTGTTTTTT. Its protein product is CSASSGRGSGELFF.

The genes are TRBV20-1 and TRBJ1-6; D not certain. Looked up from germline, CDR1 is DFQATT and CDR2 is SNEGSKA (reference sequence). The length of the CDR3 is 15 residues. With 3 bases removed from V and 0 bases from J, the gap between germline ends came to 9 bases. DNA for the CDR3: TGCAGTGCTAGTAAGGAGAGCTCCTATAATTCACCCCTCCACTTT. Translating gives CSASKESSYNSPLHF.

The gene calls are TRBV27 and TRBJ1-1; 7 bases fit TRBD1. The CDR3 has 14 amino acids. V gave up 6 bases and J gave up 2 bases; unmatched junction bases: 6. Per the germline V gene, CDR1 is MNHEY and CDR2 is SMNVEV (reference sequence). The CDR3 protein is CASSRRGTNTEAFF. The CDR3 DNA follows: TGTGCCAGCAGCCGCAGGGGGACTAACACTGAAGCTTTCTTT.

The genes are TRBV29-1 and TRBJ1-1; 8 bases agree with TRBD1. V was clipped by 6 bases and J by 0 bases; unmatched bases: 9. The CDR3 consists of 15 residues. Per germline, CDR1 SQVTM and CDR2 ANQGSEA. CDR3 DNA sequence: TGCAGCGTCCGGGGATGGACAGGGCTGAACACTGAAGCTTTCTTT. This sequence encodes CSVRGWTGLNTEAFF. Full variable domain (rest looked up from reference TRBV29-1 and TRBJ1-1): SAVISQKPSRDICQRGTSLTIQCQVDSQVTMMFWYRQQPGQSLTLIATANQGSEATYESGFVIDKFPISRPNLTFSTLTVSNMSPEDSSIYLCSVRGWTGLNTEAFFGQGTRLTVV.

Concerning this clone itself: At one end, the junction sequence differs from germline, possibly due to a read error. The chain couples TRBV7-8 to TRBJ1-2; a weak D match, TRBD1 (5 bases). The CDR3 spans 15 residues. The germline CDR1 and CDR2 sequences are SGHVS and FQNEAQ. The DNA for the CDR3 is TGTGCCAGCAGCTTGGACGGGGGGGTCGACACACGCCGTAACTTC. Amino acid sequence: CASSLDGGVDTRRNF.

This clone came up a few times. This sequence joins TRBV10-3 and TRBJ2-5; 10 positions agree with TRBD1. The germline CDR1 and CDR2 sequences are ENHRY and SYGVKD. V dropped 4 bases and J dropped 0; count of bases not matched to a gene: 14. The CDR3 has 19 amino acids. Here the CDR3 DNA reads TGTGCCATCAGTGGAGGGACAGGGGACGTCCCAGGGGACCAAGAGACCCAGTACTTC. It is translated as CAISGGTGDVPGDQETQYF.

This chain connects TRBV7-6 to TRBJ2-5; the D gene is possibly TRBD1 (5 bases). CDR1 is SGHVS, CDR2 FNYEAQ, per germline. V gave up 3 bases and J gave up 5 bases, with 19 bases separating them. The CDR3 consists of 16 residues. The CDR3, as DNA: TGTGCCAGCAGCTTGGGGCAGGGCGCAGATTGGGAGACCCAGTACTTC. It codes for CASSLGQGADWETQYF.

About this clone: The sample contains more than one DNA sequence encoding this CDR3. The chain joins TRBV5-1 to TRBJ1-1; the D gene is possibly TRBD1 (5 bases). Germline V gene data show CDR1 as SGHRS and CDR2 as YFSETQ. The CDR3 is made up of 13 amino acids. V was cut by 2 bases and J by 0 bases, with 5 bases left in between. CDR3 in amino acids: CASSFRVNTEAFF. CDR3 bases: TGCGCCAGCAGCTTCAGGGTGAACACTGAAGCTTTCTTT.

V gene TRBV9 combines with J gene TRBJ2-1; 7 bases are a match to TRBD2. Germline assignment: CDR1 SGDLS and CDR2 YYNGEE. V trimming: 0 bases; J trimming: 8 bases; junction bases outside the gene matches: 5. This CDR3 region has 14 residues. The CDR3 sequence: CASSVGGGTHEQFF. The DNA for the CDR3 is TGTGCCAGCAGCGTAGGGGGGGGAACTCATGAGCAGTTCTTC.